These T cell receptor beta chains were read from a single sample in a study of cytomegalovirus exposure and HLA in healthy donors. The protocol was immunoSEQ multiplex PCR, while the TCRdb copy is restricted to in-frame clones and leaves out a portion. In the table there are around 200,000 clones, approximately 78% of which are singletons. Input material: PBMCs. These receptor sequences come from a woman in her thirties or forties in good health and CMV-seronegative. Both conserved end residues are part of each CDR3. The D gene is left open where the match is weak. Clone size, where shown, is once, few, many, or a class for clones that have expanded.

cdr3_nt: TGTGCCAGCAGTTTTCAGTATGGCCAGGCAGGGTACTTC
cdr3_aa: CASSFQYGQAGYF
clone_size: .
d_call: .
j_call: TRBJ2-7
v_call: TRBV7-2

cdr3_nt: TGCGCCAGCAGCCTTACTAGCGGGGCATCCTCCTACGAGCAGTACTTC
cdr3_aa: CASSLTSGASSYEQYF
clone_size: .
d_call: TRBD2
j_call: TRBJ2-7
v_call: TRBV4-1

cdr3_nt: TGTGCCAGCAGTTTATGGCAGGGGTACACTGAAGCTTTCTTT
cdr3_aa: CASSLWQGYTEAFF
clone_size: once
d_call: .
j_call: TRBJ1-1
v_call: TRBV27

cdr3_nt: TGTGCCAGCTCACCCTTAAGGGGGGGTAGCAATCAGCCCCAGCATTTT
cdr3_aa: CASSPLRGGSNQPQHF
clone_size: .
d_call: .
j_call: TRBJ1-5
v_call: TRBV18

cdr3_nt: TGTGCCAGCTCACCACCGATCGGGCTAGCGGGAGGAGTGGGCGGGGCCAACGTCCTGACTTTC
cdr3_aa: CASSPPIGLAGGVGGANVLTF
clone_size: once
d_call: TRBD2
j_call: TRBJ2-6
v_call: TRBV18

cdr3_nt: TGTGCCTGGAGTGACGGGACTAGCGGGAGTAATGAGCAGTTCTTC
cdr3_aa: CAWSDGTSGSNEQFF
clone_size: once
d_call: TRBD2
j_call: TRBJ2-1
v_call: TRBV30

cdr3_nt: TGCGCCAGCAGCCAAGATAGCCCGACTAGCGGGAGAAAGCAGTATTTT
cdr3_aa: CASSQDSPTSGRKQYF
clone_size: .
d_call: TRBD2
j_call: TRBJ2-3
v_call: TRBV4-1

cdr3_nt: TGTGCCAGCTCAACAGGGGGCTATGGTCACTTC
cdr3_aa: CASSTGGYGHF
clone_size: few
d_call: TRBD1
j_call: TRBJ2-5
v_call: TRBV18

cdr3_nt: TGTGCCAGCTCCACCGGTTCGGCGGGAAACACTGAAGCTTTCTTT
cdr3_aa: CASSTGSAGNTEAFF
clone_size: few
d_call: .
j_call: TRBJ1-1
v_call: TRBV18

cdr3_nt: TGTGCCAGCAGCCCAAACAATGCAGATACGCAGTATTTT
cdr3_aa: CASSPNNADTQYF
clone_size: .
d_call: .
j_call: TRBJ2-3
v_call: TRBV7-3

cdr3_nt: TGTGCCTGGAAGGCTAGCGGCTACGAGCAGTACTTC
cdr3_aa: CAWKASGYEQYF
clone_size: few
d_call: TRBD2
j_call: TRBJ2-7
v_call: TRBV30

cdr3_nt: TGTGCCAGCAGCCCACTGTCAGGAATTGGGGAGACCCAGTACTTC
cdr3_aa: CASSPLSGIGETQYF
clone_size: .
d_call: .
j_call: TRBJ2-5
v_call: TRBV7-8

cdr3_nt: TGTGCCAGCAGCCCCGGACAGGTGAACACTGAAGCTTTCTTT
cdr3_aa: CASSPGQVNTEAFF
clone_size: .
d_call: TRBD1
j_call: TRBJ1-1
v_call: TRBV7-2

cdr3_nt: TGTTCCAGCAGCTTACGACTAGCGGGAGATATACATGAGCAGTTCTTC
cdr3_aa: CSSSLRLAGDIHEQFF
clone_size: .
d_call: TRBD2
j_call: TRBJ2-1
v_call: TRBV7-9

cdr3_nt: TGTGCCAGCAGCCCAGGACAGGGGATTAATGAAAAACTGTTTTTT
cdr3_aa: CASSPGQGINEKLFF
clone_size: few
d_call: TRBD1
j_call: TRBJ1-4
v_call: TRBV7-3

cdr3_nt: TGTGCCAGCAGTTCCCCAGCGGGAGAGGGCTACTTCTCCTACGAGCAGTACTTC
cdr3_aa: CASSSPAGEGYFSYEQYF
clone_size: .
d_call: TRBD2
j_call: TRBJ2-7
v_call: TRBV28

cdr3_nt: TGTGCCAGCAGCGTAGCTTGGGCTAGCGGGAACACAGATACGCAGTATTTT
cdr3_aa: CASSVAWASGNTDTQYF
clone_size: once
d_call: TRBD2
j_call: TRBJ2-3
v_call: TRBV9

cdr3_nt: TGCAGTGCTAGGGGAGGGGGGTTCACCTTC
cdr3_aa: CSARGGGFTF
clone_size: .
d_call: .
j_call: TRBJ1-2
v_call: TRBV20-1

cdr3_nt: TGTGCCAGCAGCGGGGGAGGGACTAGGGGGGAGACCCAGTACTTC
cdr3_aa: CASSGGGTRGETQYF
clone_size: .
d_call: TRBD2
j_call: TRBJ2-5
v_call: TRBV9

cdr3_nt: TGCGCCAGCAGCGCTTGGGGTTTGGGACAGGGGTCCAATGAGCAGTTCTTC
cdr3_aa: CASSAWGLGQGSNEQFF
clone_size: .
d_call: TRBD1
j_call: TRBJ2-1
v_call: TRBV5-1

cdr3_nt: TGTGCCAGCTCACCCGGGTCTTCGGCTGAAGCTTTCTTT
cdr3_aa: CASSPGSSAEAFF
clone_size: .
d_call: .
j_call: TRBJ1-1
v_call: TRBV18

cdr3_nt: TGTGCCAGCAGGCGACCGGGGAGTGAGCAGTTCTTC
cdr3_aa: CASRRPGSEQFF
clone_size: .
d_call: .
j_call: TRBJ2-1
v_call: TRBV27

cdr3_nt: TGTGCCAGCAGTCCTGATCCGGGCGGGGAAAAACTGTTTTTT
cdr3_aa: CASSPDPGGEKLFF
clone_size: .
d_call: .
j_call: TRBJ1-4
v_call: TRBV9